Each of the 11 T cell receptor beta chains below was sequenced from the same sample in a study of T cell responses to AZD1222 COVID-19 vaccine. This table comes from immunoSEQ multiplex PCR, and its TCRdb copy is limited to in-frame clones, with some not included. Among about 130,000 clones, 87% were seen once, and the ten largest hold approximately 1.6%. This specimen consisted of peripheral blood, obtained on day 0 of AZD1222 vaccination. Every receptor here comes from an adult in good health.

The rearrangement links TRBV7-9 to TRBJ1-1; no clear D. V lost 5 bases and J lost 0, with 13 bases in between. CDR3 length: 15 residues. Per the germline V gene, CDR1 is SEHNR and CDR2 is FQNEAQ (reference sequence). CDR3 bases: TGTGCCAGCAGCCCAGATGGGGTCCTGAACACTGAAGCTTTCTTT. Translation: CASSPDGVLNTEAFF.

The genes are TRBV27 and TRBJ1-2; perhaps TRBD1 as D (6 bases). The V end lost 10 bases, the J end lost 7 bases, and 25 bases lay between the germline ends. The CDR3 contains 15 residues. The germline V gene encodes CDR1 MNHEY and CDR2 SMNVEV (reference sequence). The CDR3 bases are TGTGCCACGAGAGTTACGGGGGGCGCATTATCTGGCTACACCTTC. It is translated as CATRVTGGALSGYTF.

The chain uses TRBV12-3 or TRBV12-4 and TRBJ2-3, with D tentatively TRBD2 (6 bases). The V end was cut by 5 bases, the J end by 6 bases, with 12 bases between. CDR3 size: 13 residues. The CDR3 sequence: CASSALALDTQYF. DNA for the CDR3: TGTGCCAGCAGTGCTCTAGCGTTGGATACGCAGTATTTT.

The gene calls are TRBV7-9 and TRBJ1-3, with 8 bases that match TRBD1. Per germline, CDR1 SEHNR and CDR2 FQNEAQ (reference sequence). This CDR3 contains 17 residues. With 3 bases clipped from V and 0 bases from J, the junction kept 7 bases outside the gene matches. The CDR3 reads CASSLGQGASSGNTIYF. The CDR3 DNA sequence: TGTGCCAGCAGCTTGGGGCAGGGGGCTTCCTCTGGAAACACCATATATTTT.

This sequence joins TRBV4-3 and TRBJ1-5, with D perhaps TRBD1 (5 bases). V was cut by 0 bases and J by 8 bases, with 14 bases left in between. The CDR3 has 15 amino acids. Germline V CDR1 and CDR2: LGHNA, YSLEER. CDR3 DNA sequence: TGCGCCAGCAGCCAAGATCTTGTGGGAGGGGAGCCCCAGCATTTT. Residues: CASSQDLVGGEPQHF.

CDR3 residues: CASSLSAGLETQYF. The CDR3 DNA follows: TGTGCCAGCAGCCTGTCTGCGGGGTTAGAGACCCAGTACTTC. The chain couples TRBV11-2 to TRBJ2-5; D might be TRBD2 (6 bases). The CDR3 has 14 residues. In germline, CDR1 is SGHAT, CDR2 FQNNGV. V shed 5 bases and J shed 4 bases, with 14 bases lying between them.

The chain is built from TRBV28 and TRBJ1-2, with D possibly matching TRBD1 (5 bases). Trimming shortened V by 5 bases and J by 3 bases, and 13 bases separated the two germline ends. The CDR3 runs to 14 residues. The germline CDR1 and CDR2 sequences are MDHEN and SYDVKM. The CDR3 loop reads CASSPPQGDYGYTF. The CDR3, as DNA: TGTGCCAGCAGTCCCCCTCAGGGTGACTATGGCTACACCTTC.

The chain is built from TRBV24-1 and TRBJ1-3, with D perhaps TRBD1 (6 bases). V was cut by 2 bases and J by 0 bases, with 10 bases left in between. Germline-derived CDR1 and CDR2 are KGHDR and SFDVKD. The CDR3 is made up of 16 amino acids. CDR3 bases: TGTGCCACCAGTGATTCCACAGGGACCTCTGGAAACACCATATATTTT. Its translation: CATSDSTGTSGNTIYF.

The chain is built from TRBV29-1 and TRBJ2-5, with D maybe TRBD1 (5 bases). The CDR3 is made up of 13 amino acids. V was trimmed by 3 bases and J by 4 bases, leaving 12 bases between them. Germline loops: CDR1 SQVTM, CDR2 ANQGSEA. CDR3 sequence reads: CSVEVAGLETQYF. The CDR3 nucleotides read TGCAGCGTTGAGGTCGCAGGGTTAGAGACCCAGTACTTC.

The DNA for the CDR3 is TGTGCCAGCAGTAAGGGACTTGACTACAATGAGCAGTTCTTC. It codes for CASSKGLDYNEQFF. This rearrangement joins TRBV6-2 or TRBV6-3 to TRBJ2-1; possibly TRBD2 for D (6 bases). The ends were cut back, 5 bases at V and 3 bases at J, with 11 bases in the middle. Germline-derived CDR1 and CDR2 are MNHEY and SVGEGT. This CDR3 contains 14 residues.

The chain is built from TRBV6-1 and TRBJ2-1; tentative D call: TRBD1 (5 bases). Germline V gene lookup returns CDR1 MNHNS and CDR2 SASEGT. The CDR3 spans 15 residues. Between the trimmed V and J ends, which lost 2 bases and 3 bases, there was a span of 11 bases. The CDR3 bases are TGTGCCAGCAGTGAATATGGGGCTTACTACAATGAGCAGTTCTTC. It codes for CASSEYGAYYNEQFF.